This T cell receptor (beta chain) was captured by sequencing in a study of T cells after yellow fever vaccination. Study results and caveats: The booster response re-showed most primary clones: 96% CD4, 88% CD8.

V lost 3 bases and J lost 0; bases outside the gene matches: 2. CDR1 is MGHDK and CDR2 is SYGVNS in the germline V gene. CDR3 length: 15 residues. In this sample, this clonotype turned up a few times. Its antigen remains unidentified. TCRdb re-analysed the 5' RACE reads in MiXCR, keeping a single row per CDR3 protein. This sample yields a few hundred thousand distinct CDR3 sequences, of which roughly 8.7% are seen a single time; about a sixth belongs to the top ten. The receptor's source is a young man who received the YFV17D yellow fever vaccine. V is TRBV25-1 and J is TRBJ2-5, with 9 bases aligning to TRBD2. The sample in question was PBMCs, obtained on the day of the first yellow fever vaccination. CDR3 coding DNA: TGTGCCAGCAGTGAGAGCGGGGGGTACCAAGAGACCCAGTACTTC. Residues: CASSESGGYQETQYF.